The sequence of this T cell receptor (beta chain) was determined in a study of T cell repertoires in aging, cancer and after chemotherapy. Study details: Donors were grouped into six age bands spanning 30 or younger through 70 or older. Study-level points and caveats: Age-matched healthy donors had significantly more diverse, less clonal blood TCR repertoires than untreated cancer patients.

The CDR3 has 15 residues. V shed 6 bases and J 4 bases; nucleotides not matched to a gene: 6. Rearranged V-D-J TRB sequences were amplified with a mixed TRB-A/B primer pool. MiXCR was run by TCRdb on the multiplex PCR reads, yielding one entry per CDR3 protein. The data show over 8,500 distinct CDR3 sequences, approximately 25% seen once. TCR beta rearrangements were amplified from peripheral blood genomic DNA. On this clonotype itself: The antigen remains undetermined.

Sequences were obtained from blood. This chain links TRBV12-3 or TRBV12-4 with TRBJ2-1; 10 positions agree with TRBD2. The TCR sequence derives from a human donor in good health. CDR3 amino acids: CASSPGTSVYNEQFF. CDR3 DNA sequence: TGTGCCAGCAGCCCCGGGACTAGCGTTTACAATGAGCAGTTCTTC.